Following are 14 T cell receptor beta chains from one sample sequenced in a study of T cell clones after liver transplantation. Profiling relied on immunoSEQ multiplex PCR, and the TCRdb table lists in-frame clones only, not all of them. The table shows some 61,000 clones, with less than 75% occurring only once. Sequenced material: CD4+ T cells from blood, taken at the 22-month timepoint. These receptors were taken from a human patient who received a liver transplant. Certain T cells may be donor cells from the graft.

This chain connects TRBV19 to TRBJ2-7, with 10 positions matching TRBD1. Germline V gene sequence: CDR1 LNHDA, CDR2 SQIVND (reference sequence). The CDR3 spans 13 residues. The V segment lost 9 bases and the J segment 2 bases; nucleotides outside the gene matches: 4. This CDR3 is CASYGQGAYEQYF. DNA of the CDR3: TGTGCCAGCTACGGACAGGGGGCCTACGAGCAGTACTTC.

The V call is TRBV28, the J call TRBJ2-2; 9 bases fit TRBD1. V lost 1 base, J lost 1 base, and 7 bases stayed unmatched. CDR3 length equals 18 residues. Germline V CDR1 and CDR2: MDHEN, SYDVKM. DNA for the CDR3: TGTGCCAGCAGTTTATACCAGGGACAGGGTGGGAACACCGGGGAGCTGTTTTTT. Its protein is CASSLYQGQGGNTGELFF.

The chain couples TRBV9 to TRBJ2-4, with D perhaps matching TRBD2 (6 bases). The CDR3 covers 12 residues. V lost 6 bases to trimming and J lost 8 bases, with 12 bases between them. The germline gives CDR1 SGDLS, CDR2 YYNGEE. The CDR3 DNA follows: TGTGCCAGCAATGGAGGAGGGGACATTCAGTACTTC. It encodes CASNGGGDIQYF.

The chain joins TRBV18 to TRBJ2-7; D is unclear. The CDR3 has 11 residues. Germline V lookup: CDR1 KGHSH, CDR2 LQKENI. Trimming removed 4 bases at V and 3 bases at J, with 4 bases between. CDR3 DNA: TGTGCCAGCTCACTTGGCTACGAGCAGTACTTC. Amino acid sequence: CASSLGYEQYF.

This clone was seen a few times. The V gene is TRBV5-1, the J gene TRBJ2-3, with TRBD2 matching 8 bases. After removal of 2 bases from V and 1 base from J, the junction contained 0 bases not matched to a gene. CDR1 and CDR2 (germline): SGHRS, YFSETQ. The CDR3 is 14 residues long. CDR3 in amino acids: CASSFSGGTDTQYF. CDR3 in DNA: TGCGCCAGCAGCTTTAGCGGGGGCACAGATACGCAGTATTTT.

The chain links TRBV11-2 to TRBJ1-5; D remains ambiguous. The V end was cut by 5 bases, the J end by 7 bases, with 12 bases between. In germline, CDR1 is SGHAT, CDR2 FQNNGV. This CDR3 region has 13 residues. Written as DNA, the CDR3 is TGTGCCAGCAGCCTCCAGATTGGACAGCCCCAGCATTTT. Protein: CASSLQIGQPQHF. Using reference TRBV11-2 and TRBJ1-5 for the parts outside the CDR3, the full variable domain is EAGVAQSPRYKIIEKRQSVAFWCNPISGHATLYWYQQILGQGPKLLIQFQNNGVVDDSQLPKDRFSAERLKGVDSTLKIQPAKLEDSAVYLCASSLQIGQPQHFGDGTRLSIL.

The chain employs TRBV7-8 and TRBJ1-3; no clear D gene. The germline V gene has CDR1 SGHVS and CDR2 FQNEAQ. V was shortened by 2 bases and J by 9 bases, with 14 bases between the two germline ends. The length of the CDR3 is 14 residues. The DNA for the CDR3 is TGTGCCAGCAGCTTAACGCCTTCCCGGCCCACCATATATTTT. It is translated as CASSLTPSRPTIYF.

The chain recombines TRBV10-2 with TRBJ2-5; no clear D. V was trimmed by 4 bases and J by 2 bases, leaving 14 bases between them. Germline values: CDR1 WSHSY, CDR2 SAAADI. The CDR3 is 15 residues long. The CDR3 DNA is TGCGCCAGCAGTGTTAGCTCCAAGATACAAGAGACCCAGTACTTC. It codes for CASSVSSKIQETQYF.

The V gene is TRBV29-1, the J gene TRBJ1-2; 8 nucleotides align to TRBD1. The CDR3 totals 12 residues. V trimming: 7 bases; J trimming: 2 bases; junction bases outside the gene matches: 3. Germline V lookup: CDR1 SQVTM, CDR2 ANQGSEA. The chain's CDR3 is CSARQGNYGYTF. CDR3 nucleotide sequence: TGCAGCGCTAGACAGGGGAACTATGGCTACACCTTC.

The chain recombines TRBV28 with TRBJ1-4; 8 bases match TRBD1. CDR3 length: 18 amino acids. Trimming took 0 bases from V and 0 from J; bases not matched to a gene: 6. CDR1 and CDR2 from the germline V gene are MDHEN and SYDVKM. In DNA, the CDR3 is TGTGCCAGCAGTTTATGGGGGACAGGCCTTGCAACTAATGAAAAACTGTTTTTT. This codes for CASSLWGTGLATNEKLFF.

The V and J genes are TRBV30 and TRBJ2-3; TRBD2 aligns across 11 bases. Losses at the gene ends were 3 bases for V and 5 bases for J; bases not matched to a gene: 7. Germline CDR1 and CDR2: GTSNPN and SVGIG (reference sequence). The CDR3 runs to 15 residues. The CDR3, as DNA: TGTGCCTGGAGAAGAACTAGCGGGGGTAGAGATACGCAGTATTTT. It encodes CAWRRTSGGRDTQYF.

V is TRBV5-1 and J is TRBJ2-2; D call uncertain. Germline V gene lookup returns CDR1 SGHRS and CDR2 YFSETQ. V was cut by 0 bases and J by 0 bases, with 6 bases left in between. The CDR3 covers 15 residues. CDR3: CASSLDRANTGELFF. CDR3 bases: TGCGCCAGCAGCTTGGACAGAGCGAACACCGGGGAGCTGTTTTTT.

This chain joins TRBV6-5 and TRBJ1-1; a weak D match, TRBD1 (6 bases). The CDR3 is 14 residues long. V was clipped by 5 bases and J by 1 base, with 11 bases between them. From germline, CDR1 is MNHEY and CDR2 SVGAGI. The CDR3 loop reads CASSLDRTNTEAFF. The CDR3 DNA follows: TGTGCCAGCAGTCTTGACAGGACGAACACTGAAGCTTTCTTT.

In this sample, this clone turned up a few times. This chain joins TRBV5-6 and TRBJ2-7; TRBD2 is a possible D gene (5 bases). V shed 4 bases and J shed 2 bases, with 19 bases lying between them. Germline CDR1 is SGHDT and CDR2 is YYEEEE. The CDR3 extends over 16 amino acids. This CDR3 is CASSPRGMGNPYEQYF. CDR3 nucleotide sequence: TGTGCCAGCAGCCCCCGGGGTATGGGGAATCCCTACGAGCAGTACTTC.